The clone carrying this T cell receptor beta chain was seen repeatedly, ten times or more. Its cognate antigen is unknown. Other DNA sequences within the sample encode an identical CDR3. Germline-derived CDR1 and CDR2 are SEHNR and FQNEAQ (reference sequence). V gave up 5 bases and J gave up 2 bases, with 9 bases separating them. The CDR3 runs 13 residues. The data belong to a study of beta chain features in type 1 diabetes. General observations from the study: Moderate but significant shortening of TCRB CDR3s was recorded in all four CD4+ subsets from Type 1 diabetes patients.

The sequenced template was cDNA made from the entire isolated RNA. The data were produced by immunoSEQ multiplex PCR, yet TCRdb's version contains in-frame clones alone and is incomplete. The table includes 120,000 to 150,000 clones, about 10% detected once. The chain joins TRBV7-9 to TRBJ1-2; tentative D call: TRBD1 (6 bases). This receptor was identified in a man between 18 and 29 years old in good health. Sequencing used naive CD4+ T cells from blood. The DNA for the CDR3 is TGTGCCAGCAGCCTTGGACAGAACTATGGCTACACCTTC. It yields the protein CASSLGQNYGYTF.